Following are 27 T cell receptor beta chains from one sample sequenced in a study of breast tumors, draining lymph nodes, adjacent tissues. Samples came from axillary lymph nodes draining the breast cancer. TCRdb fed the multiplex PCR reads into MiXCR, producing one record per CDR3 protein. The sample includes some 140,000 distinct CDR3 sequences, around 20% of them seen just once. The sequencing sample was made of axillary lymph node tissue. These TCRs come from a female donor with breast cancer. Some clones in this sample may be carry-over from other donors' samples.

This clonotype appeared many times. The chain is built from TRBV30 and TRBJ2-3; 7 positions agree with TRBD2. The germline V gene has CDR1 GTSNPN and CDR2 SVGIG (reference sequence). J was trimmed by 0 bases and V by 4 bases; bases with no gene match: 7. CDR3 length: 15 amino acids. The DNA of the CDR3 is TGTGCCTGGACAAGAGCGGGACCTAGCACAGATACGCAGTATTTT. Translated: CAWTRAGPSTDTQYF.

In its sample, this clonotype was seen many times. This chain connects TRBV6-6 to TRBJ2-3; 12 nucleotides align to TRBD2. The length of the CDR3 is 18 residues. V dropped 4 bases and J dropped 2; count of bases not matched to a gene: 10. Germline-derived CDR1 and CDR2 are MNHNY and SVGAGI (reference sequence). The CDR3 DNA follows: TGTGCCAGCAGTTCCGGACTAGCGGGATGGATGAACACAGATACGCAGTATTTT. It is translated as CASSSGLAGWMNTDTQYF.

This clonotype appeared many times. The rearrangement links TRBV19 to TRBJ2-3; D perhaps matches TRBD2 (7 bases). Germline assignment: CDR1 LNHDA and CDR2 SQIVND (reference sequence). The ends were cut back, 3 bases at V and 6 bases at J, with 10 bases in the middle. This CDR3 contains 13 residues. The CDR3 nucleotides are TGTGCCAGTAGTATCGGGGGGCCCGATACGCAGTATTTT. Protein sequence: CASSIGGPDTQYF.

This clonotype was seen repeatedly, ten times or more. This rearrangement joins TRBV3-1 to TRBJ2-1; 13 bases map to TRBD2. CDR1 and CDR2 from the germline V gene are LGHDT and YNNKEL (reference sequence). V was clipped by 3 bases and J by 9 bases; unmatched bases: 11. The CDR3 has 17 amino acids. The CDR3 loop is CASSHALLAGGPAEQFF. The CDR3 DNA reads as TGTGCCAGCAGCCACGCGCTACTAGCGGGAGGGCCAGCTGAGCAGTTCTTC.

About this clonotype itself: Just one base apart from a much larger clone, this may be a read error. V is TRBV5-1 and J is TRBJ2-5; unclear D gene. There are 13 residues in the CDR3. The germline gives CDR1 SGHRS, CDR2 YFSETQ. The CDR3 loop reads CASSVDQQGTQYF. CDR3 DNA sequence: TGCGCCAGCAGCGTGGACCAGCAAGGGACCCAGTACTTC.

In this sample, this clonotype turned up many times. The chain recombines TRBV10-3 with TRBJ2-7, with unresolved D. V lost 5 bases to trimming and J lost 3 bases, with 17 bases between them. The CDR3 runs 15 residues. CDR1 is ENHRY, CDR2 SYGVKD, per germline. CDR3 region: CAISPGLVLGYEQYF. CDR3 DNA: TGTGCCATCAGTCCGGGTCTAGTGCTCGGCTACGAGCAGTACTTC.

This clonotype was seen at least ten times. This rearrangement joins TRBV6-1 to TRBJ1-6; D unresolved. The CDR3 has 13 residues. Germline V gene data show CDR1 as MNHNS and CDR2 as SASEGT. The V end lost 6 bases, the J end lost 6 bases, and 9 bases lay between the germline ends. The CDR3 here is CASSPGRNSPLHF. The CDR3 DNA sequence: TGTGCCAGCAGCCCGGGCCGTAATTCACCCCTCCACTTT.

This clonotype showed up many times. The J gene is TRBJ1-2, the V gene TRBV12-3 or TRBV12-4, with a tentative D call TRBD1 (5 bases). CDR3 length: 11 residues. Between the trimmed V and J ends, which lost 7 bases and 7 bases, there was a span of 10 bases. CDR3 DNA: TGTGCCAGCATCGGGACGGGTGGCTACACCTTC. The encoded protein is CASIGTGGYTF.

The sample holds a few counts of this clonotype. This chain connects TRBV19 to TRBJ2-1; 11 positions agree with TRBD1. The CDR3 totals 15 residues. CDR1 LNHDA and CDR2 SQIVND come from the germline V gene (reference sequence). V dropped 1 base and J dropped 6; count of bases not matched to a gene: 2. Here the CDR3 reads CASSIVGTGGNEQFF. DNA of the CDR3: TGTGCCAGTAGTATAGTGGGGACAGGGGGCAATGAGCAGTTCTTC.

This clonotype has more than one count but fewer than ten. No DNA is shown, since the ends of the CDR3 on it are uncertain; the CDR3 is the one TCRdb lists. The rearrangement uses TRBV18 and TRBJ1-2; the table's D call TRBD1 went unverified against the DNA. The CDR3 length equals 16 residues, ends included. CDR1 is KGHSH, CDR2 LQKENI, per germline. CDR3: CASSRATSDWGYGSTF.

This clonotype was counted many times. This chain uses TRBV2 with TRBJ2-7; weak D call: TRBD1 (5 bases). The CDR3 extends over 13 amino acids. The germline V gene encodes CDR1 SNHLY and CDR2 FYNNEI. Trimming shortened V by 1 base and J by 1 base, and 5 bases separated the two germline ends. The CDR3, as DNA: TGTGCCAGCAGTGAAGAGGGGTCCTACGAGCAGTACTTC. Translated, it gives CASSEEGSYEQYF.

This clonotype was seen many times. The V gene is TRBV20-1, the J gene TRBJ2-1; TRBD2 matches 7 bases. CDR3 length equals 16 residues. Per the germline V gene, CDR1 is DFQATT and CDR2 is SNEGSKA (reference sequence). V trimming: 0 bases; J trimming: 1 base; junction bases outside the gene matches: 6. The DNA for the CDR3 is TGCAGTGCTAGAGATCATCTAGCGGTGTCCTACAATGAGCAGTTCTTC. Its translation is CSARDHLAVSYNEQFF.

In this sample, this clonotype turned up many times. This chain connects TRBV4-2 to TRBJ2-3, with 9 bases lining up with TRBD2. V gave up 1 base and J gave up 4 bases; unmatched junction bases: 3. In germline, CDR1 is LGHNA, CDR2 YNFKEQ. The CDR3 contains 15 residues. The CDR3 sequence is CASSQVQREADTQYF. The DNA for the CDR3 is TGTGCCAGCAGCCAAGTTCAGCGGGAGGCAGATACGCAGTATTTT.

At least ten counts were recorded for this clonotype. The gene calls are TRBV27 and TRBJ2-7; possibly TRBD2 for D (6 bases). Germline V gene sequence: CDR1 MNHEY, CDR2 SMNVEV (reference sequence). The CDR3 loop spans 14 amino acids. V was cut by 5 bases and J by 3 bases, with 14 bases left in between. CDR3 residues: CASSQTGAGYEQYF. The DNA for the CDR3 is TGTGCCAGCAGTCAAACGGGAGCAGGCTACGAGCAGTACTTC.

CDR3 nucleotides: TGTGCCAGCAGCCAAGATAGCGGCGGTAGCAATCAGCCCCAGCATTTT. This translates into CASSQDSGGSNQPQHF. The genes are TRBV3-1 and TRBJ1-5, with D unresolved. V was cut by 0 bases and J by 0 bases, with 9 bases left in between. The CDR3 consists of 16 residues. Germline-derived CDR1 and CDR2 are LGHDT and YNNKEL (reference sequence).

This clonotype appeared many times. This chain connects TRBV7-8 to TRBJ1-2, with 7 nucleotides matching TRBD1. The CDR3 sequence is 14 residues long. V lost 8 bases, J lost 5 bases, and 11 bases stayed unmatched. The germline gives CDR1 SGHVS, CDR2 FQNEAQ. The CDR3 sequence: CASSRGAQDYGYTF. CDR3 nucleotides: TGTGCCAGCTCCAGGGGGGCCCAGGATTATGGCTACACCTTC.

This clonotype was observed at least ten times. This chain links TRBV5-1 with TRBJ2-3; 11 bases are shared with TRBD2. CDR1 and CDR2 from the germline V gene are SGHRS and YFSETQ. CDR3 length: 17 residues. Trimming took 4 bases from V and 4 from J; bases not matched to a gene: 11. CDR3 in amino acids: CASSILGTSGSSDTQYF. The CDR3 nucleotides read TGCGCCAGCAGCATACTCGGCACTAGCGGGAGCTCAGATACGCAGTATTTT.

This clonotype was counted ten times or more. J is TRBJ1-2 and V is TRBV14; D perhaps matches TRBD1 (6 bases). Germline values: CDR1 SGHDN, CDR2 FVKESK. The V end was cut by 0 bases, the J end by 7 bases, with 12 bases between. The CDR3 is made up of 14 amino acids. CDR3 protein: CASSQERGAGGYTF. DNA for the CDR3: TGTGCCAGCAGCCAAGAGAGGGGGGCAGGTGGCTACACCTTC.

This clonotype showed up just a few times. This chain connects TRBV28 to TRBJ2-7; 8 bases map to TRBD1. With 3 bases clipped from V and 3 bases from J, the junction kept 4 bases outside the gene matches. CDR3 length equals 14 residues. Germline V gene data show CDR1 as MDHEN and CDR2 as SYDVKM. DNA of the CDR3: TGTGCCAGCAGTTTCCGGGACAGGTTCTACGAGCAGTACTTC. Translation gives CASSFRDRFYEQYF. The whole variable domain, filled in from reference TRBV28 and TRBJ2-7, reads DVKVTQSSRYLVKRTGEKVFLECVQDMDHENMFWYRQDPGLGLRLIYFSYDVKMKEKGDIPEGYSVSREKKERFSLILESASTNQTSMYLCASSFRDRFYEQYFGPGTRLTVT.

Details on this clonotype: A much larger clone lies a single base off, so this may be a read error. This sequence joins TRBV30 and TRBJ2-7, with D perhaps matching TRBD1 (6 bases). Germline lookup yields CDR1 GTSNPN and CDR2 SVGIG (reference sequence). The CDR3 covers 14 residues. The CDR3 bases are TGTGCCTGGAGTACCGGACAGCCACCCTACAAGCAGTACTTC. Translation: CAWSTGQPPYKQYF.

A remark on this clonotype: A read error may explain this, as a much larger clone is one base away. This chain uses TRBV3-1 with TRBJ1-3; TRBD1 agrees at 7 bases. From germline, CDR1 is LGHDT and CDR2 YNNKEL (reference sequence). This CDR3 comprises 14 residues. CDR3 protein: CAGSPLDRMDTIYF. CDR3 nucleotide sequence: TGTGCCGGCAGCCCACTGGACAGGATGGACACCATATATTTT. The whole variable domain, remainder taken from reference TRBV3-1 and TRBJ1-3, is DTAVSQTPKYLVTQMGNDKSIKCEQNLGHDTMYWYKQDSKKFLKIMFSYNNKELIINETVPNRFSPKSPDKAHLNLHINSLELGDSAVYFCAGSPLDRMDTIYFGEGSWLTVV.

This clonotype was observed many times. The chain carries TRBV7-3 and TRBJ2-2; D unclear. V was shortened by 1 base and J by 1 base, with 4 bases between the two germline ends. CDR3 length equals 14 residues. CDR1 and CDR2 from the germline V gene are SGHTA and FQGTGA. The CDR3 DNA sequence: TGTGCCAGCAGCTTAAGTCTGAACACCGGGGAGCTGTTTTTT. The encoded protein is CASSLSLNTGELFF.

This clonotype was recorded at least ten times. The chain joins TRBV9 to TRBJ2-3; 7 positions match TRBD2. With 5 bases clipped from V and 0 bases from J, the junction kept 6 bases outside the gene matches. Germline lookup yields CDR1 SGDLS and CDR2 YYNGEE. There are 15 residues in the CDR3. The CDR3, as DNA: TGTGCCAGCAGTCCTAGCGGAGTCAGCACAGATACGCAGTATTTT. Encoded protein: CASSPSGVSTDTQYF.

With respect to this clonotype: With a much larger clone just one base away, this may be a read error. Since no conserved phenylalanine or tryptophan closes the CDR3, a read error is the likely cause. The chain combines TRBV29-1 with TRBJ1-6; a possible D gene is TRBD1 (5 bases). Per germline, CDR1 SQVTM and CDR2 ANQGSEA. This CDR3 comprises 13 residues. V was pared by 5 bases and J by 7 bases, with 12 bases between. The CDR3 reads CSVRDSLNSPLHS. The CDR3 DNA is TGCAGCGTTCGTGACAGCTTAAATTCACCCCTCCACTCT.

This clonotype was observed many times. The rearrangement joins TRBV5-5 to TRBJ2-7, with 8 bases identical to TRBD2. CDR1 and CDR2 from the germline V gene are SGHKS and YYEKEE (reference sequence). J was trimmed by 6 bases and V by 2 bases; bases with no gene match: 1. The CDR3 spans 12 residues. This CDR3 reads CASSFGGGEQYF. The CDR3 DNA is TGTGCCAGCAGCTTCGGGGGGGGCGAGCAGTACTTC.

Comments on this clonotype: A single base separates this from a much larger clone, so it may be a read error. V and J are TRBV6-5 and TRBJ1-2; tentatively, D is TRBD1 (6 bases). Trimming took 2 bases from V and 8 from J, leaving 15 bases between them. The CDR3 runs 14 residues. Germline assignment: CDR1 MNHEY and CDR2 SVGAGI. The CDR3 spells CASSYPGTSSGYTF. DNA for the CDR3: TGTGCCAGCAGTTACCCGGGGACATCCTCGGGCTACACCTTC.

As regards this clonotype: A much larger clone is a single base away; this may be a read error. The CDR3 DNA follows: TGTGCCAGCAGCTTAGGGGCTAGACGAAGTGTCAACGGGGAGCTGTTATTT. It is translated as CASSLGARRSVNGELLF. The genes are TRBV7-9 and TRBJ2-2; TRBD2 is a possible D gene (5 bases). The CDR3 is 17 amino acids. Germline CDR1 reads SEHNR; CDR2 reads FQNEAQ (reference sequence).